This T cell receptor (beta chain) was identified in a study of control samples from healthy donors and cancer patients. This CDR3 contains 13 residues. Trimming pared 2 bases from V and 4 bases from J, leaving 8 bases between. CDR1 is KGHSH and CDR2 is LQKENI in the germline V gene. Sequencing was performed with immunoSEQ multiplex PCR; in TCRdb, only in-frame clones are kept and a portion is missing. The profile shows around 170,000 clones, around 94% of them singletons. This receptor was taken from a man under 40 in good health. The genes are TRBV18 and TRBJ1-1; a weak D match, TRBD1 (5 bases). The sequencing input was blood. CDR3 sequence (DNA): TGTGCCAGCTCACCATCAGGGAGCACTGAAGCTTTCTTT. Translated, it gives CASSPSGSTEAFF.